Following are 22 T cell receptor beta chains from one sample sequenced in a study of Ad26.COV2.S vaccination and SARS-CoV-2 variants. The method was immunoSEQ multiplex PCR; TCRdb's version includes in-frame clones alone and lacks a portion of them. Of over 450,000 clones detected, about 89% appear once; the ten largest clones hold about 1.5%. The treatment was: about 20 received Ad26.COV2.S at low or high dose, single or two shots; about 5 received placebo; per-sample allocation not given. Collection of samples fell on day 63 after the first vaccine or placebo injection. This material consisted of peripheral blood, taken in a trial of Ad26.COV2.S vaccine versus placebo. The receptors derive from a person between 18 and 65 years old who received the Ad26.COV2.S COVID-19 vaccine or a placebo.

V gene TRBV9 combines with J gene TRBJ1-1; weak D call: TRBD1 (6 bases). The CDR3 has 16 amino acids. The germline gives CDR1 SGDLS, CDR2 YYNGEE. Between the trimmed V and J ends, which lost 0 bases and 3 bases, there was a span of 15 bases. Here the CDR3 DNA reads TGTGCCAGCAGCGTAGACGCCGGGACACTGGACACTGAAGCTTTCTTT. It encodes CASSVDAGTLDTEAFF.

The V call is TRBV27, the J call TRBJ2-5; 11 bases are shared with TRBD2. Trimming took 2 bases from V and 12 from J; bases not matched to a gene: 11. The germline V gene encodes CDR1 MNHEY and CDR2 SMNVEV (reference sequence). The CDR3 loop spans 15 amino acids. The CDR3 loop reads CASSLRGTSGQREYF. The CDR3 DNA is TGTGCCAGCAGTTTAAGGGGGACTAGCGGTCAACGGGAGTACTTC.

The chain couples TRBV18 to TRBJ1-5; D not certain. The CDR3 contains 14 residues. V lost 3 bases and J lost 6, with 12 bases in between. Germline V CDR1 and CDR2: KGHSH, LQKENI. The DNA of the CDR3 is TGTGCCAGCTCACCGCAAGGGTTTACTCAGCCCCAGCATTTT. Translated: CASSPQGFTQPQHF.

The CDR3 here is CASSQEGRDHHISYNSPLHF. DNA for the CDR3: TGCGCCAGCAGCCAAGAAGGAAGGGACCATCATATCTCCTATAATTCACCCCTCCACTTT. The chain employs TRBV4-1 and TRBJ1-6; possible D gene TRBD1, 5 bases. The V end was cut by 0 bases, the J end by 0 bases, with 18 bases between. The germline CDR1 and CDR2 sequences are MGHRA and YSYEKL. The CDR3 runs 20 residues.

The chain combines TRBV19 with TRBJ1-1; no reliable D call. The V end lost 4 bases, the J end lost 4 bases, and 13 bases lay between the germline ends. From germline, CDR1 is LNHDA and CDR2 SQIVND (reference sequence). The CDR3 is made up of 14 amino acids. This chain's CDR3 is CASSTGEGITEAFF. The DNA of the CDR3 is TGTGCCAGTAGTACGGGTGAAGGGATCACTGAAGCTTTCTTT.

This chain links TRBV18 with TRBJ1-2; D is perhaps TRBD1 (6 bases). Trimming removed 3 bases at V and 6 bases at J, with 14 bases between. This CDR3 contains 14 residues. Germline V gives CDR1 KGHSH, CDR2 LQKENI. The CDR3 is CASSPVQGGNGYTF. CDR3 bases: TGTGCCAGCTCACCTGTACAGGGAGGGAATGGCTACACCTTC.

This chain connects TRBV7-3 to TRBJ2-1; 9 bases map to TRBD1. With 4 bases clipped from V and 8 bases from J, the junction kept 9 bases outside the gene matches. The CDR3 sequence is 15 residues long. Per the germline V gene, CDR1 is SGHTA and CDR2 is FQGTGA. CDR3 sequence reads: CASSSGPGQGYEQFF. The CDR3 bases are TGTGCCAGCAGCTCTGGACCGGGACAGGGTTATGAGCAGTTCTTC.

The CDR3 DNA follows: TGTGCCAGCAGCCCAGGACAGACGTACCAAGAGACCCAGTACTTC. Translating it yields CASSPGQTYQETQYF. This chain connects TRBV7-2 to TRBJ2-5, with TRBD1 as a possible D gene (6 bases). This CDR3 comprises 15 residues. Trimming removed 5 bases at V and 0 bases at J, with 13 bases between. Germline CDR1 is SGHTA and CDR2 is FQGNSA.

The rearrangement uses TRBV7-9 and TRBJ2-3; D possibly corresponds to TRBD1 (5 bases). Germline-derived CDR1 and CDR2 are SEHNR and FQNEAQ (reference sequence). V shed 5 bases and J shed 1 base, with 13 bases lying between them. The CDR3 is 15 residues long. The CDR3 region is CASSVRARGTDTQYF. CDR3 coding DNA: TGTGCCAGCAGCGTCCGGGCCAGGGGCACAGATACGCAGTATTTT.

V is TRBV4-3 and J is TRBJ2-2, with 8 nucleotides matching TRBD1. CDR3 length: 18 amino acids. Trimming removed 3 bases from V and 1 base from J; junction bases left unmatched: 10. Germline V CDR1 and CDR2: LGHNA, YSLEER. CDR3 sequence: CASSQRLWGTGNTGELFF. For the CDR3, the DNA is TGCGCCAGCAGCCAGAGATTATGGGGGACAGGGAACACCGGGGAGCTGTTTTTT.

J is TRBJ2-7 and V is TRBV5-1, with TRBD2 matching over 13 bases. The germline V gene has CDR1 SGHRS and CDR2 YFSETQ. V shed 4 bases and J 4 bases; nucleotides not matched to a gene: 2. This CDR3 is 14 amino acids long. CDR3 in amino acids: CASSLTSGGYEQYF. Written as DNA, the CDR3 is TGCGCCAGCAGCCTGACTAGCGGGGGGTACGAGCAGTACTTC.

The chain uses TRBV7-9 and TRBJ2-7; D perhaps matches TRBD1 (6 bases). V lost 10 bases and J 2 bases, leaving 12 bases between the germline ends. Germline assignment: CDR1 SEHNR and CDR2 FQNEAQ (reference sequence). The CDR3 sequence is 12 residues long. The chain's CDR3 is CAILTGTYEQYF. The CDR3 coding sequence is TGTGCCATTCTCACAGGGACCTACGAGCAGTACTTC.

The chain combines TRBV5-1 with TRBJ1-4; possible D gene TRBD1, 6 bases. Germline V gene sequence: CDR1 SGHRS, CDR2 YFSETQ. The length of the CDR3 is 13 residues. V lost 5 bases to trimming and J lost 6 bases, with 11 bases between them. CDR3 DNA: TGCGCCAGCAGAAACAGGGTTGATGAAAAACTGTTTTTT. Its protein product is CASRNRVDEKLFF.

V gene TRBV7-2 combines with J gene TRBJ2-3; 9 bases align to TRBD1. Germline CDR1 and CDR2: SGHTA and FQGNSA. The trim removed 1 base at V and 3 bases at J, leaving 2 bases unmatched. CDR3 length: 15 amino acids. CDR3 bases: TGTGCCAGCAGCTTAGTGACAGGGGGAACAGATACGCAGTATTTT. Its translation is CASSLVTGGTDTQYF.

The V and J genes are TRBV2 and TRBJ1-2; no definite D call. The CDR3 has 13 amino acids. The germline gives CDR1 SNHLY, CDR2 FYNNEI. The V end lost 5 bases, the J end lost 2 bases, and 9 bases lay between the germline ends. CDR3 bases: TGTGCCAGCAGTCGTGTGGGCAACTATGGCTACACCTTC. As protein: CASSRVGNYGYTF.

This sequence joins TRBV4-1 and TRBJ1-2, with a tentative D call TRBD1 (5 bases). This CDR3 region has 13 residues. CDR1 is MGHRA and CDR2 is YSYEKL in the germline V gene. V was pared by 5 bases and J by 1 base, with 8 bases between. CDR3 DNA sequence: TGCGCCAGCAGCGGGGGAGTTAACTATGGCTACACCTTC. Its translation: CASSGGVNYGYTF.

The table lists this clone with a count of one. The genes are TRBV6-5 and TRBJ2-7; either TRBD1 or TRBD2 may supply D (5 bases each). Germline V lookup: CDR1 MNHEY, CDR2 SVGAGI. The CDR3 runs 14 residues. Trimming removed 5 bases from V and 4 bases from J, with 15 bases in between. In DNA, the CDR3 is TGTGCCAGCAGTCGACCGGGACCTACTTACGAGCAGTACTTC. Residues: CASSRPGPTYEQYF.

CDR3 bases: TGTGCCAGCAGCCCCAACAGGGGAAGGGGACCCCAGCATTTT. This codes for CASSPNRGRGPQHF. The rearrangement uses TRBV5-6 and TRBJ1-5; TRBD1 matches 7 bases. CDR1 SGHDT and CDR2 YYEEEE come from the germline V gene. V dropped 4 bases and J dropped 10; count of bases not matched to a gene: 11. CDR3 length equals 14 residues.

V is TRBV3-1 (or the pseudogene TRBV3-2) and J is TRBJ2-1; TRBD2 matches at 8 bases. The CDR3 length is 17 residues. Germline assignment: CDR1 LGHDT and CDR2 YNNKEL (reference sequence). V trimming: 3 bases; J trimming: 9 bases; junction bases outside the gene matches: 16. The CDR3 loop reads CASSHRITGTRSAEQFF. In DNA, the CDR3 is TGTGCCAGCAGCCACCGAATTACCGGGACTAGGTCTGCTGAGCAGTTCTTC.

V gene TRBV13 combines with J gene TRBJ2-7; the D is unclear. Germline CDR1 and CDR2: PRHDT and FYEKMQ (reference sequence). V lost 3 bases and J lost 3, with 24 bases in between. This CDR3 comprises 18 residues. DNA for the CDR3: TGTGCCAGCAGCTTGTCTAGACCTCGGAAATTTTCGGGCTACGAGCAGTACTTC. Translating gives CASSLSRPRKFSGYEQYF.

In its sample, this clone was seen once. J is TRBJ2-1 and V is TRBV13; TRBD2 aligns across 10 bases. From germline, CDR1 is PRHDT and CDR2 FYEKMQ (reference sequence). Trimming at V came to 5 bases and at J to 8 bases, leaving 6 bases not matched to a gene. This CDR3 has 14 amino acids. CDR3 sequence reads: CASSPQRGGDEQFF. The CDR3 region has the DNA TGTGCCAGCAGCCCTCAGCGGGGGGGCGATGAGCAGTTCTTC.

Here the CDR3 reads CASSTDRLNTEAFF. In DNA, the CDR3 is TGTGCCAGTAGTACCGACAGATTGAACACTGAAGCTTTCTTT. The genes are TRBV19 and TRBJ1-1; D may be TRBD1 (5 bases). Germline CDR1 and CDR2: LNHDA and SQIVND (reference sequence). Trimming left V 4 bases short and J 0 bases short, with 9 bases between. There are 14 residues in the CDR3. The whole variable domain, remainder taken from reference TRBV19 and TRBJ1-1, is DGGITQSPKYLFRKEGQNVTLSCEQNLNHDAMYWYRQDPGQGLRLIYYSQIVNDFQKGDIAEGYSVSREKKESFPLTVTSAQKNPTAFYLCASSTDRLNTEAFFGQGTRLTVV.